These 8 T cell receptor beta chains came from one sample sequenced in a study of blood T cell repertoires in COVID-19. The data were produced by immunoSEQ multiplex PCR, yet TCRdb's version contains in-frame clones alone and is incomplete. The data show roughly 330,000 clones, about 89% seen once. Source material: PBMCs or T cells enriched from blood (not recorded which). The receptor source for this set is a woman aged 30 to 39 who had recovered from COVID-19.

The V and J genes are TRBV7-8 and TRBJ2-5; TRBD2 is a possible D gene (6 bases). There are 11 residues in the CDR3. Germline V gives CDR1 SGHVS, CDR2 FQNEAQ. Deletions cut 3 bases from V and 7 bases from J, with 6 bases between. CDR3 residues: CASSFGGTQYF. The CDR3 DNA reads TGTGCCAGCAGCTTCGGGGGGACCCAGTACTTC.

The V call is TRBV5-1, the J call TRBJ1-4; D uncertain. The CDR3 length is 14 residues. Germline V gene lookup returns CDR1 SGHRS and CDR2 YFSETQ. Trimming took 2 bases from V and 2 from J, leaving 7 bases between them. CDR3 loop: CASSFLGTNEKLFF. CDR3 sequence (DNA): TGCGCCAGCAGCTTTCTGGGCACTAATGAAAAACTGTTTTTT.

This clone was seen repeatedly, ten times or more. The chain carries TRBV13 and TRBJ1-5, with 8 bases matching TRBD1. Germline trimming cut 4 bases from V and 3 bases from J; bases unmatched to any gene: 8. Germline V gene lookup returns CDR1 PRHDT and CDR2 FYEKMQ (reference sequence). CDR3 length equals 16 residues. The CDR3 DNA reads as TGTGCCAGCAGCTCTTACGGACAGGGAATCAATCAGCCCCAGCATTTT. Its protein product is CASSSYGQGINQPQHF.

The chain is built from TRBV6-2 or TRBV6-3 and TRBJ2-3, with 9 bases that match TRBD1. V lost 0 bases to trimming and J lost 5 bases; unmatched junction nucleotides: 6. CDR3 size: 16 residues. Per the germline V gene, CDR1 is MNHEY and CDR2 is SVGEGT. In DNA form, the CDR3 reads TGTGCCAGCAGTTACTCAGGGGGACAGGGATTAGATACGCAGTATTTT. Translated, it gives CASSYSGGQGLDTQYF.

This chain links TRBV7-9 with TRBJ1-2, with 11 positions matching TRBD1. The J segment lost 2 bases and the V segment lost 5 bases, leaving 7 bases of the junction unmatched. The CDR3 has 16 amino acids. Per germline, CDR1 SEHNR and CDR2 FQNEAQ (reference sequence). This CDR3 is CASSGSDRGLNYGYTF. Written as DNA, the CDR3 is TGTGCCAGCAGCGGCTCGGACAGGGGGCTAAACTATGGCTACACCTTC.

The chain links TRBV4-1 to TRBJ2-1, with 14 bases aligning to TRBD2. CDR1 MGHRA and CDR2 YSYEKL come from the germline V gene. The CDR3 is made up of 17 amino acids. Unmatched junction bases numbered 5, after V lost 2 bases and J lost 5 bases. CDR3 nucleotides: TGCGCCAGCAGCCAACTTCTGACTAGCGGGGGGGACAATGAGCAGTTCTTC. The encoded protein is CASSQLLTSGGDNEQFF.

The J gene is TRBJ1-1, the V gene TRBV30, with D uncertain. Germline CDR1 and CDR2: GTSNPN and SVGIG (reference sequence). CDR3 size: 10 residues. V shed 2 bases and J shed 13 bases, with 11 bases lying between them. CDR3 coding DNA: TGTGCCTGGAGTAGGAGGATTGTTTTCTTT. Translating gives CAWSRRIVFF.

The V call is TRBV30, the J call TRBJ1-2; 8 positions match TRBD1. The V gene's germline CDR1 is GTSNPN and CDR2 SVGIG (reference sequence). The V and J ends lost 2 bases and 8 bases, in that order; junction bases with no gene match: 4. The CDR3 sequence is 12 residues long. CDR3 DNA sequence: TGTGCCTGGAGTCTTGACAGGGGAGGCTACACCTTC. Its protein product is CAWSLDRGGYTF.